This TCR beta chain emerged from a study of T cell repertoires in cytomegalovirus infection. Study-wide background: It was the public TCR beta signatures that indicated both CMV infection and matching HLA type. Findings of the study overall: The ex vivo response showed dominance by HLA-C-restricted CMV-specific TCR beta clonotypes. People with CMV and the relevant HLA were identified by cumulative public TCR beta family frequency.

A remark on this clonotype: Its matching antigen is unknown.

V shed 1 base, J shed 5 bases, and the junction held 3 bases outside the gene matches. The germline V gene has CDR1 SGHTA and CDR2 FQGNSA. The CDR3 totals 15 residues. One entry per CDR3 protein, called by TCRdb with MiXCR from the reads. This sample has about 740,000 distinct CDR3 sequences; 35% occur once, and the top ten carry roughly 2.8%. Sequencing was carried out using PBMCs. V usage is TRBV7-2 and J usage is TRBJ2-1; 9 positions match TRBD2. This TCR came from a human donor in good health (CMV status not recorded). Some clones in this sample may be carry-over from other donors' samples. The CDR3 here is CASSLGTSVHNEQFF. The CDR3 DNA reads TGTGCCAGCAGCTTAGGGACTAGCGTTCACAATGAGCAGTTCTTC.